This T cell receptor (beta chain) is from a study of blood T cell repertoires in COVID-19. Self-reported history from a screening survey and questionnaire set each donor's cohort. Participants classified as exposed had met a COVID-19 case within 2 weeks before study entry. Trimming took 3 bases from V and 7 from J, leaving 12 bases between them. The CDR3 has 13 residues. Looked up from germline, CDR1 is MNHNS and CDR2 is SASEGT. Repertoires were generated with immunoSEQ multiplex PCR, while TCRdb's copy carries only in-frame clones and drops some. There are about 320,000 clones in the sample; around 84% occur only once, and 1.9% lies in the top ten.

The sequencing input was PBMCs or T cells enriched from blood (not recorded which). This sequence was found in a woman between 25 and 40 years old who had been exposed to COVID-19. The chain joins TRBV6-1 to TRBJ2-5; D is unclear. CDR3 residues: CASSDRAFGTQYF. The CDR3 DNA reads TGTGCCAGCAGTGATAGAGCCTTCGGGACCCAGTACTTC.